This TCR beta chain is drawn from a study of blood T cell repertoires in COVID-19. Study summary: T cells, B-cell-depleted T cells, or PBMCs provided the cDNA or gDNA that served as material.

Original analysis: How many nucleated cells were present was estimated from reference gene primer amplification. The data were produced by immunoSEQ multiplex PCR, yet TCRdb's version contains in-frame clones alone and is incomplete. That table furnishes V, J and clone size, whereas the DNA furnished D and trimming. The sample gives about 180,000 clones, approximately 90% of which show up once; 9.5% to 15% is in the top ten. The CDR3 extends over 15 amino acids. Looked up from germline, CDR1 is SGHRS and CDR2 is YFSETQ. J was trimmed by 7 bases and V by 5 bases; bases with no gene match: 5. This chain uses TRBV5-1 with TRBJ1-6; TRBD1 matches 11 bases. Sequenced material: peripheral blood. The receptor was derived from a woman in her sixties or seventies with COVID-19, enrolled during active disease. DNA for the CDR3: TGCGCCAGCAGACCGGGACAGGGGGAGAATTCACCCCTCCACTTT. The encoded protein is CASRPGQGENSPLHF.